This is a list of T cell receptor beta chains from one sample in a study of T cell clusters in autoimmune cytopenias. TCRdb reanalyzed the multiplex PCR reads, giving one entry per CDR3 protein sequence and no DNA. The sample data list 8,000 to 9,500 distinct CDR3 sequences. The sample comprised peripheral blood. These receptors originate from a human donor with an autoimmune cytopenia or autoimmune hepatitis (not recorded which). Both conserved end residues are part of each CDR3. The order of the fields is clone size, J gene, V gene, CDR3 protein. Some rows mark clone size as missing; the rest say once, few, many or name a class of expanded clone.

medium-sized,TRBJ2-7,TRBV6-5,CASSRGTSGAYEQYF
-,TRBJ2-2,TRBV7-9,CASSFRTSGGLNTGELFF
-,TRBJ2-7,TRBV5-1,CASSLAEGEYYEQYF
medium-sized,TRBJ2-5,TRBV7-9,CASSLVSAAQETQYF
-,TRBJ1-3,TRBV6-5,CASSYRSGNTIYF
-,TRBJ2-7,TRBV20-1,CSASPPWAGTGANEQYF
-,TRBJ1-2,TRBV27,CASSYPTGGLGYTF
medium-sized,TRBJ1-1,TRBV20-1,CSAREDVNTEAFF
-,TRBJ2-7,TRBV7-9,CASSFSSGSSYEQYF
-,TRBJ1-2,TRBV12-3/TRBV12-4,CASSLGDINYGYTF
medium-sized,TRBJ1-2,TRBV5-1,CASSPWTGGTNYGYTF
-,TRBJ1-5,TRBV19,CASSIWGENQPQHF
-,TRBJ1-2,TRBV5-1,CASSLVDGSNYGYTF
medium-sized,TRBJ2-7,TRBV6-5,CASSYSRGGYEQYF
medium-sized,TRBJ2-3,TRBV19,CASLAGGRGDTDTQYF
-,TRBJ2-7,TRBV20-1,CSASLSDEQYF
-,TRBJ1-1,TRBV7-9,CASSLAGNTEAFF
medium-sized,TRBJ2-1,TRBV6-5,CASRVTDNEQFF
-,TRBJ1-4,TRBV5-5,CASSFQGRGSLSEKLFF
medium-sized,TRBJ1-2,TRBV6-5,CASSYSAGSSYGYTF
medium-sized,TRBJ1-1,TRBV30,CAWSFRPNTEAFF
-,TRBJ2-1,TRBV18,CASSGTSGKQFF
-,TRBJ2-4,TRBV5-4,CASSIPQGAVNIQYF